This TCR beta chain was profiled in a study of blood T cell repertoires in COVID-19. Study summary: The United States, Italy and Spain supplied acute and convalescent COVID-19 samples. Sources were T cells, B-cell-depleted T cells, or PBMCs; the material itself was cDNA or gDNA.

Germline CDR1 is ENHRY and CDR2 is SYGVKD. V shed 4 bases and J 13 bases; nucleotides not matched to a gene: 2. This CDR3 spans 11 amino acids. Clinical history as reported by participants underpinned cohort assignment. How the authors handled the data: Reference gene primers were amplified, and this amplification served to estimate nucleated cell counts. Assay: immunoSEQ multiplex PCR; the TCRdb copy retains only in-frame clones and omits some. That table furnishes V, J and clone size, whereas the DNA furnished D and trimming. The sample contains approximately 360,000 clones, roughly 90% of which appear only once.

The clonotype was recovered from a woman aged 25 to 39 with acute COVID-19. V is TRBV10-3 and J is TRBJ2-1, with TRBD1 matching over 9 bases. Sequenced input: PBMCs or T cells enriched from blood (not recorded which). CDR3 DNA sequence: TGTGCCATCAGTGGACAGGGGGGTCAGTTCTTC. It codes for CAISGQGGQFF.